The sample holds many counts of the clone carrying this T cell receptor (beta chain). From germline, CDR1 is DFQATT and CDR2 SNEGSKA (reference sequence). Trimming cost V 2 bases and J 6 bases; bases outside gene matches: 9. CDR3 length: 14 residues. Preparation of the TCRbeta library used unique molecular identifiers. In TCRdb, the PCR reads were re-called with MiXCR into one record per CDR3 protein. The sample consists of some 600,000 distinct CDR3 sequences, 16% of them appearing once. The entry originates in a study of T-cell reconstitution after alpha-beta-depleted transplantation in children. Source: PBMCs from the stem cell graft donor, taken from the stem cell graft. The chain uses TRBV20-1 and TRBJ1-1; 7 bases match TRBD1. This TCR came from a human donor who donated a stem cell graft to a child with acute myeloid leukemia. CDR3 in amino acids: CSARTPGQTSEAFF. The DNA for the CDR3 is TGCAGTGCTAGAACACCGGGACAGACCTCTGAAGCTTTCTTT.